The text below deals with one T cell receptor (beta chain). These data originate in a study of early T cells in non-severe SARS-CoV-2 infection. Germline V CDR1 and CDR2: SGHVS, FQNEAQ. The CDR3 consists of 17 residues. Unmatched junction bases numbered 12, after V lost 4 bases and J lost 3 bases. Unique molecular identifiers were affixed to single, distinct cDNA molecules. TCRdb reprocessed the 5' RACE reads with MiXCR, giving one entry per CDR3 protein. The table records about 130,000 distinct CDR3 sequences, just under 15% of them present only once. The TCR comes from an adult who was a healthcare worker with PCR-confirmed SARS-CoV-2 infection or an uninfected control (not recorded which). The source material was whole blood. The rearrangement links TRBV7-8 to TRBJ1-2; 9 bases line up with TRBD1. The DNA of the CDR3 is TGTGCCAGCAGCTGGGGGACTCCGGGACAGGGAGACTATGGCTACACCTTC. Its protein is CASSWGTPGQGDYGYTF.